These T cell receptor beta chains were read from a single sample in a study of blood T cell repertoires in COVID-19. Using immunoSEQ multiplex PCR, the repertoire was profiled, and TCRdb retains in-frame clones only, with some absent. The profile covers approximately 94,000 clones, with more than 65% appearing a single time and about 12% taken by the ten largest. Sequencing was performed on peripheral blood. The source is an older woman with acute or convalescent COVID-19. Each CDR3 is given with its conserved first and last residue. D genes are given only for firm matches. Size is omitted from some rows. Given values are once, few, many or a class for expanded clones.

J,size,D,V,CDR3,DNA
TRBJ2-3,NA,TRBD2,TRBV10-3,CAISAAGEPVTDTQYF,TGTGCCATCAGTGCTGCGGGGGAGCCGGTCACAGATACGCAGTATTTT
TRBJ1-5,few,TRBD1,TRBV25-1,CASSQGVGDQPQHF,TGTGCCAGCAGTCAGGGGGTCGGAGATCAGCCCCAGCATTTT
TRBJ1-5,NA,NA,TRBV10-3,CAISEGQGNQPQHF,TGTGCCATCAGTGAAGGTCAGGGGAATCAGCCCCAGCATTTT
TRBJ1-6,NA,NA,TRBV27,CASSLGHQYGSPLHF,TGTGCCAGCAGTTTGGGACACCAATACGGTTCACCCCTCCACTTT
TRBJ2-3,NA,TRBD2,TRBV5-8,CARSRGRGGLTDTQYF,TGTGCCAGGAGTCGAGGGCGGGGGGGTCTCACAGATACGCAGTATTTT
TRBJ2-3,NA,NA,TRBV7-2,CASSLGVTSTDTQYF,TGTGCCAGCAGCTTAGGTGTCACAAGCACAGATACGCAGTATTTT
TRBJ2-5,NA,NA,TRBV5-1,CASSEKQQTQYF,TGCGCCAGCAGCGAAAAACAGCAGACCCAGTACTTC
TRBJ2-1,NA,NA,TRBV30,CAWSAPPRRGRSYNEQFF,TGTGCCTGGAGTGCCCCACCCAGGCGGGGGCGATCCTACAATGAGCAGTTCTTC
TRBJ1-5,NA,NA,TRBV27,CASSLWREDQPQHF,TGTGCCAGCAGTTTATGGAGGGAGGACCAGCCCCAGCATTTT
TRBJ2-2,NA,NA,TRBV7-7,CASSHKELSTGELFF,TGTGCCAGCAGCCACAAGGAGTTATCTACCGGGGAGCTGTTTTTT
TRBJ1-2,NA,TRBD1,TRBV2,CASTKTVQGAEGYTF,TGTGCCAGCACTAAGACGGTACAGGGGGCGGAAGGCTACACCTTC
TRBJ2-1,NA,TRBD1,TRBV5-1,CASSPDREIYNEQFF,TGCGCCAGCAGCCCGGACAGGGAGATTTACAATGAGCAGTTCTTC
TRBJ1-4,few,TRBD1,TRBV7-9,CASSLAARGPNEKLFF,TGTGCCAGCAGCTTAGCGGCGAGGGGGCCTAATGAAAAACTGTTTTTT
TRBJ2-3,NA,TRBD1,TRBV30,CAWSGTGGLDTQYF,TGTGCCTGGTCCGGGACAGGGGGCCTAGATACGCAGTATTTT
TRBJ1-2,NA,NA,TRBV19,CAATGDSYGYTF,TGTGCCGCGACCGGGGATAGCTATGGCTACACCTTC
TRBJ1-2,NA,TRBD1,TRBV19,CATNEGQGKRDGYTF,TGTGCCACCAACGAGGGACAGGGGAAGAGGGATGGCTACACCTTC
TRBJ2-7,NA,NA,TRBV18,CASSPTEVHEQYF,TGTGCCAGCTCACCAACTGAGGTCCACGAGCAGTACTTC
TRBJ1-5,NA,TRBD1,TRBV6-1,CASSEKDRGPWQPQHF,TGTGCCAGCAGTGAAAAGGACAGGGGGCCATGGCAGCCCCAGCATTTT
TRBJ1-2,NA,NA,TRBV5-1,CASSSTLTGPYGYTF,TGCGCCAGCAGCTCTACCTTGACAGGACCCTATGGCTACACCTTC
TRBJ2-7,NA,TRBD2,TRBV30,CAWSFGGGREQYF,TGTGCCTGGAGCTTCGGGGGGGGGCGTGAGCAGTACTTC
TRBJ1-3,NA,TRBD1,TRBV19,CASRPGQSRNAIYF,TGTGCCAGCAGACCGGGACAGAGTCGAAACGCCATATATTTT
TRBJ1-1,NA,NA,TRBV7-2,CASSSVVQVTEAFF,TGTGCCAGCAGCTCGGTGGTCCAGGTCACTGAAGCTTTCTTT
TRBJ1-5,NA,NA,TRBV6-1,CASSEVENQPQHF,TGTGCCAGCAGTGAAGTTGAGAATCAGCCCCAGCATTTT
TRBJ1-4,once,TRBD1,TRBV5-4,CASRRDRGGNEKLFF,TGTGCCAGCAGGCGCGACAGGGGGGGCAATGAAAAACTGTTTTTT
TRBJ2-2,once,TRBD1,TRBV18,CASSSRQGATGELFF,TGTGCCAGCTCATCTCGACAGGGGGCCACTGGGGAGCTGTTTTTT
TRBJ2-3,NA,TRBD2,TRBV10-1,CASSDPTSGASTDTQYF,TGCGCCAGCAGTGATCCGACTAGCGGGGCTAGCACAGATACGCAGTATTTT
TRBJ1-1,NA,NA,TRBV6-4,CASSFDPGSTEAFF,TGTGCCAGCAGCTTCGACCCGGGGAGCACTGAAGCTTTCTTT
TRBJ1-2,NA,NA,TRBV30,CAWSTPGREPLYGYTF,TGTGCCTGGAGTACCCCCGGGCGGGAACCCCTTTATGGCTACACCTTC
TRBJ2-3,NA,NA,TRBV4-1,CASSPGLIRGTDTQYF,TGCGCCAGCAGCCCTGGACTCATCCGCGGCACAGATACGCAGTATTTT
TRBJ1-2,NA,NA,TRBV3-1/TRBV3-2,CASSQGAVGDYGYTF,TGTGCCAGCAGCCAAGGAGCCGTAGGGGACTATGGCTACACCTTC
TRBJ1-4,NA,TRBD1,TRBV19,CASSISTGQGEKLFF,TGTGCCAGTAGTATTTCGACCGGACAGGGTGAAAAACTGTTTTTT
TRBJ2-3,NA,NA,TRBV3-1/TRBV3-2,CASSPTSGGDTQYF,TGTGCCAGCAGCCCAACCTCAGGAGGTGATACGCAGTATTTT
TRBJ1-2,NA,TRBD1,TRBV6-6,CASSPGGKGYTF,TGTGCCAGCAGTCCAGGGGGAAAGGGCTACACCTTC
TRBJ1-1,few,NA,TRBV2,CASGRGAAFF,TGTGCCAGCGGGAGGGGGGCTGCTTTCTTT
TRBJ2-6,few,NA,TRBV15,CATSSALLGANVLTF,TGTGCCACCAGCAGCGCACTTTTGGGGGCCAACGTCCTGACTTTC
TRBJ1-2,NA,NA,TRBV2,CASSLLNYGYTF,TGTGCCAGCAGTCTCCTTAACTATGGCTACACCTTC
TRBJ1-5,NA,NA,TRBV28,CASSHRVSVQGSQPQHF,TGTGCCAGCAGCCACAGGGTATCGGTCCAGGGGTCTCAGCCCCAGCATTTT
TRBJ1-5,NA,TRBD1,TRBV27,CASSLPGGSNQPQHF,TGTGCCAGCAGTTTACCAGGGGGGAGCAATCAGCCCCAGCATTTT
TRBJ1-1,NA,TRBD1,TRBV5-1,CASSSRQGSSTEAFF,TGCGCCAGCAGCTCACGACAGGGTTCATCCACTGAAGCTTTCTTT
TRBJ2-2,NA,NA,TRBV4-2,CASSPPSLGSSTGELFF,TGTGCCAGCAGCCCCCCGTCTCTCGGTTCTTCCACCGGGGAGCTGTTTTTT
TRBJ2-5,NA,TRBD1,TRBV5-1,CASKTGVGETQYF,TGCGCCAGCAAGACAGGGGTAGGGGAGACCCAGTACTTC
TRBJ2-7,once,TRBD1,TRBV6-2/TRBV6-3,CASSGGQLVYEQYF,TGTGCCAGCAGTGGGGGACAGTTAGTCTACGAGCAGTACTTC
TRBJ1-4,NA,NA,TRBV25-1,CASSEYKGATNEKLFF,TGTGCCAGCAGTGAATATAAGGGAGCAACTAATGAAAAACTGTTTTTT
TRBJ1-5,NA,NA,TRBV6-6,CASSLQGRSNQPQHF,TGTGCCAGCAGCTTACAGGGACGCAGCAATCAGCCCCAGCATTTT
TRBJ1-2,NA,TRBD1,TRBV7-2,CASSFRDRGGYTF,TGTGCCAGCAGCTTCCGGGACAGGGGTGGCTACACCTTC
TRBJ1-4,NA,NA,TRBV7-3,CASSPSNEKLFF,TGTGCCAGCAGCCCATCCAATGAAAAACTGTTTTTT
TRBJ2-3,NA,NA,TRBV6-5,CASSSSNTQYF,TGTGCCAGCAGTTCGAGCAACACGCAGTATTTT
TRBJ2-5,NA,TRBD2,TRBV30,CAWAASGGAETQYF,TGTGCCTGGGCAGCTAGCGGGGGGGCGGAGACCCAGTACTTC
TRBJ2-5,NA,TRBD2,TRBV5-1,CASSSTFGGGETQYF,TGCGCCAGCAGCTCCACCTTTGGGGGAGGGGAGACCCAGTACTTC
TRBJ2-3,NA,NA,TRBV5-8,CASSSGQTSTDTQYF,TGTGCCAGCAGCTCGGGACAAACTAGCACAGATACGCAGTATTTT
TRBJ1-1,NA,NA,TRBV2,CASSVGRGEAFF,TGTGCCAGCAGTGTGGGGCGGGGTGAAGCTTTCTTT